Sequencing of this TCR beta chain was carried out in a study of T cells in Graves' hyperthyroidism and ophthalmopathy. About the study: Peripheral blood was drawn at first diagnosis, prior to all treatment. Findings and limits, study-wide: The majority of expanded thyroid clonotypes above 0.001 also appeared in blood. Stable hyperthyroidism was separated from ophthalmopathy by a model based on 13 V-J features.

The CDR3 contains 22 residues. With 0 bases removed from V and 0 bases from J, the gap between germline ends came to 28 bases. Germline loops: CDR1 LNHNV, CDR2 YYDKDF (reference sequence). This clonotype was counted at least ten times. Its cognate antigen is unknown. Individuals with ophthalmopathy presented a Clinical Activity Score of at least 3, a NOSPECS grade of at least 4 and a duration under 3 months. RNA transcripts served as the template for amplifying TCR beta CDR3 regions. RT-PCR in the first round (using the HTBI primer set) targeted the TCR CDR3. TCRdb re-called the multiplex PCR reads with MiXCR, one entry per CDR3 protein. The sample shows about 590,000 distinct CDR3 sequences, 14% of them seen only once.

The receptor's source is a woman aged 18-30 years with Graves' ophthalmopathy. Material for sequencing was blood. This chain links TRBV15 with TRBJ2-3, with D possibly matching TRBD2 (5 bases). The DNA of the CDR3 is TGTGCCACCAGCAGAGATCCCGATATGAACGGGAAGTCGGCGAGTAGCACAGATACGCAGTATTTT. Its translation: CATSRDPDMNGKSASSTDTQYF.